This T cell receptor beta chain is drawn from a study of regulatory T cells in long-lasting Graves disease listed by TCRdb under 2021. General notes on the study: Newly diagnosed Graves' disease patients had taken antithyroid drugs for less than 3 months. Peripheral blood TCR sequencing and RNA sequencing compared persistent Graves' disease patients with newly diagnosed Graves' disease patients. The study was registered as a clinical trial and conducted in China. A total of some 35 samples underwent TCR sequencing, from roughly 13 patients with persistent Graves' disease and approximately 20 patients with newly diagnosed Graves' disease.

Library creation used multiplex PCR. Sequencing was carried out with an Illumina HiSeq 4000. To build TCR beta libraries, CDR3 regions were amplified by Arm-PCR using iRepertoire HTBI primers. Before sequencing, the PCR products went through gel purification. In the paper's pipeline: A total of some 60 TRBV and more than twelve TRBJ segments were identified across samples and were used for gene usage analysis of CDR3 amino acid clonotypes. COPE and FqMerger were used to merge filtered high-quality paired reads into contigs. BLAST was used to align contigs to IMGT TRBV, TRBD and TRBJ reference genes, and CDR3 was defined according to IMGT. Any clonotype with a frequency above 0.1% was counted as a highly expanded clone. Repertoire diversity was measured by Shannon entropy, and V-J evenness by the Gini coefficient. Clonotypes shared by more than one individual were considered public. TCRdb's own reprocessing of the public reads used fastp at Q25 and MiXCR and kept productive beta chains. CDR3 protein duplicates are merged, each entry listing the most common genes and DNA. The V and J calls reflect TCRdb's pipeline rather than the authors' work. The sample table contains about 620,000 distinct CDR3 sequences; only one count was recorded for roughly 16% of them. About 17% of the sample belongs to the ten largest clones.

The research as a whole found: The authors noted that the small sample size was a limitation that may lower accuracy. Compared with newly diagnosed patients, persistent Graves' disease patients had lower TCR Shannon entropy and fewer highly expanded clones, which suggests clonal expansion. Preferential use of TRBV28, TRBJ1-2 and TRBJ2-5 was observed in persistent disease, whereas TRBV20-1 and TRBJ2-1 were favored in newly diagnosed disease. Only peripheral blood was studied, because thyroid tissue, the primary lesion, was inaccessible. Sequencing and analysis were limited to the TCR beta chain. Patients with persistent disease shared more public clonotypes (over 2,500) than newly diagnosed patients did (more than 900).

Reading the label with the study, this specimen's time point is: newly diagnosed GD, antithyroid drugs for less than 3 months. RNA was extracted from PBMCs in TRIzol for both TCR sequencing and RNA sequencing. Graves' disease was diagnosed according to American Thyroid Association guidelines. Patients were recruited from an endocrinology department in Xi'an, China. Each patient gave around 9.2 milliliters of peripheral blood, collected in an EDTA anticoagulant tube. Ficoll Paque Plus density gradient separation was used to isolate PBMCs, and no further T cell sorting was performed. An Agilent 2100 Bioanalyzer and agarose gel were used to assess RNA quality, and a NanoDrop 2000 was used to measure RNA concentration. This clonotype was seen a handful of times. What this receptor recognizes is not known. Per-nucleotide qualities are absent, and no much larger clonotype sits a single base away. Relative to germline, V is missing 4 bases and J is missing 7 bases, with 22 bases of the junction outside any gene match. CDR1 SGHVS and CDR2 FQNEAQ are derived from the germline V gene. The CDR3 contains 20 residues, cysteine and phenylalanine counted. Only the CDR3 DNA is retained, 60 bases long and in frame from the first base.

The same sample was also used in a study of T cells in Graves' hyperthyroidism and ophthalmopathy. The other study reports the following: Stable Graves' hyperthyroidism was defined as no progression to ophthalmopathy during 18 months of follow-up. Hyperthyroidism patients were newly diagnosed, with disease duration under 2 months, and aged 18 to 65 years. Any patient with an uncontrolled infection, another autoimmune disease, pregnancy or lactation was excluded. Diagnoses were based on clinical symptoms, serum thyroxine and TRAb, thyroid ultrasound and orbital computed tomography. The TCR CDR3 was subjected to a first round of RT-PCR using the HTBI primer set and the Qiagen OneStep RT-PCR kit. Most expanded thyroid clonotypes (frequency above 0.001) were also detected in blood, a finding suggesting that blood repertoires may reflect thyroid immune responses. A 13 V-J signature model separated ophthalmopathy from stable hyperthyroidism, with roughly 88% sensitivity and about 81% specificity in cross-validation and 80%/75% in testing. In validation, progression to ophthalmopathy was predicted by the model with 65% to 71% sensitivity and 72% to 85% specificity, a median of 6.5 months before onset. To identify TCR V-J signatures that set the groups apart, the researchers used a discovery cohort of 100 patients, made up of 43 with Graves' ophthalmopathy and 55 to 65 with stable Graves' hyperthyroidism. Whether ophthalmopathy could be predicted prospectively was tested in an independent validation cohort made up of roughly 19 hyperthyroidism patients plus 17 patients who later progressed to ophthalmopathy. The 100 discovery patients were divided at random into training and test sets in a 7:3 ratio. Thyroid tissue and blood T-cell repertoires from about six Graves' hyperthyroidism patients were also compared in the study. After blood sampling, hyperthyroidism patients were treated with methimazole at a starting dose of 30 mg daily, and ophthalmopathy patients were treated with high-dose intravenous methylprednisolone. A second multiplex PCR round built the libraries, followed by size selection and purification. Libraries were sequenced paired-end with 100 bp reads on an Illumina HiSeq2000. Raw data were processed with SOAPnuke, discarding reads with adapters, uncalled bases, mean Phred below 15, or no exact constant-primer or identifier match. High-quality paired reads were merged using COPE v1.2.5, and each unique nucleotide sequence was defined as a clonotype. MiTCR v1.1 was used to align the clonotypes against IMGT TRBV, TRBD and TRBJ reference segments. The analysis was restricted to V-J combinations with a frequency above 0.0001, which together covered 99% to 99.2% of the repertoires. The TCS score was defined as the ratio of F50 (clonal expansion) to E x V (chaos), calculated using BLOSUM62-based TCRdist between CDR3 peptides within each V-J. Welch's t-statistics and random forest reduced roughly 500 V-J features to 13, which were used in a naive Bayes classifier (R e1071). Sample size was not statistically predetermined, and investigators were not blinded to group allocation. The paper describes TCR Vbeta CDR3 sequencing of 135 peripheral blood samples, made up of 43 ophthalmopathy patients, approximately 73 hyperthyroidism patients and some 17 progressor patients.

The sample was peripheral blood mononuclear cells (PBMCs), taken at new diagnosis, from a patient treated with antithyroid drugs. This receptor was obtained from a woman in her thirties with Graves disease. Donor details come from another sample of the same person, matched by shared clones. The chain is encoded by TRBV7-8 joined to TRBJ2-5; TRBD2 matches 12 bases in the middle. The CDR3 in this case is CASSSGTSGRPGESFRTQYF. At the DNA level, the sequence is TGTGCCAGCAGCTCGGGAACTAGCGGGAGGCCCGGGGAGTCCTTCAGGACCCAGTACTTC.